This T cell receptor beta chain was retrieved from a study of beta chain features in type 1 diabetes. Blood was collected once per donor into heparin, averaging approximately 110 mL. Study observations and caveats: Shorter TCRB CDR3s, moderately but significantly so, were found in Type 1 diabetes patients in all four CD4+ subsets. Compared with healthy donors, patients appeared to share more similar naive, central memory and regulatory TCRB repertoires.

In this sample, this clone turned up many times. The antigen remains unidentified. The whole isolated RNA underwent reverse transcription, so sequencing captured expressed TCRB transcripts. Using immunoSEQ multiplex PCR, the repertoire was profiled, and TCRdb retains in-frame clones only, with some absent. The sample lists about 160,000 clones; approximately 7.8% were seen once. Germline CDR1 SEHNR, CDR2 FQNEAQ (reference sequence). This CDR3 region has 15 residues. V shed 5 bases and J 4 bases; nucleotides not matched to a gene: 7. J is TRBJ2-7 and V is TRBV7-9; 11 bases match TRBD2. The source is a woman in her thirties or forties with type 1 diabetes. Material for sequencing was central memory CD4+ T cells from blood. The CDR3 DNA reads TGTGCCAGCAGCCTTGTCGGGACTAGCGGATACGAGCAGTACTTC. Its protein is CASSLVGTSGYEQYF.